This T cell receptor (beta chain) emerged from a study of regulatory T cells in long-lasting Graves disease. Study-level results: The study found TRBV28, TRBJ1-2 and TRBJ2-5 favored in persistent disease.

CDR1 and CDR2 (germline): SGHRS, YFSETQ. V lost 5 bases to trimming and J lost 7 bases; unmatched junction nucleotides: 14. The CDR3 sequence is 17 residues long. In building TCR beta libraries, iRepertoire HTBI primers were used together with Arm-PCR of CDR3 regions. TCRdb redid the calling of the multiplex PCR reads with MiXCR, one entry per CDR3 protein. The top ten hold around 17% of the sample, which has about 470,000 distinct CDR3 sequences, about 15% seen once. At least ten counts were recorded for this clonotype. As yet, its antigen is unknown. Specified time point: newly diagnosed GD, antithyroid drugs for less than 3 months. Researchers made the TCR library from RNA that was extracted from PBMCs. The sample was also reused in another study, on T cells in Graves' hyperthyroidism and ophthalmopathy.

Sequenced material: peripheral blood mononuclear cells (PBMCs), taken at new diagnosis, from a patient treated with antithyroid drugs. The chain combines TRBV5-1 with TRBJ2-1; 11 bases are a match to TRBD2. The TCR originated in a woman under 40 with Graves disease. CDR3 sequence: CASRATGTSGGGNEQFF. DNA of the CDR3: TGCGCCAGCAGGGCCACCGGGACTAGCGGAGGGGGGAATGAGCAGTTCTTC. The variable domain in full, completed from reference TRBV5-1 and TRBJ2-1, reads KAGVTQTPRYLIKTRGQQVTLSCSPISGHRSVSWYQQTPGQGLQFLFEYFSETQRNKGNFPGRFSGRQFSNSRSEMNVSTLELGDSALYLCASRATGTSGGGNEQFFGPGTRLTVL.